What follows is one T cell receptor beta chain and its context. Trimming stripped 3 bases from V and 8 bases from J, with 13 bases between. The CDR3 sequence is 13 residues long. Germline V gene lookup returns CDR1 SQVTM and CDR2 ANQGSEA. Under the authors' procedure: From reference gene primer amplification, estimates of nucleated cell counts were derived. The protocol was immunoSEQ multiplex PCR, while the TCRdb copy is restricted to in-frame clones and leaves out a portion. For V, J and clone size, that table is used; D and trimming come from the DNA. Of more than 100,000 clones listed, 82% are singletons. This sample is part of a study of blood T cell repertoires in COVID-19. The overall study: Samples came from the United States, Italy and Spain, spanning acute and convalescent COVID-19. T cells, B-cell-depleted T cells, or PBMCs supplied cDNA or gDNA.

Sequenced sample: peripheral blood. The chain uses TRBV29-1 and TRBJ2-2, with D tentatively TRBD1 (7 bases). This sequence originates from a woman aged 70 to 79 with acute or convalescent COVID-19. The CDR3 is CSVEEGAGGELFF. In nucleotides, the CDR3 is TGCAGCGTTGAGGAGGGGGCGGGAGGGGAGCTGTTTTTT.